Listed below are T cell receptor beta chains from one sample, sequenced in a study of blood T cell repertoires in COVID-19. The assay was immunoSEQ multiplex PCR, and TCRdb's table has in-frame clones only and misses some. The sample contains 95,000 to 100,000 clones, 85% to 95% of which appear only once. The specimen sequenced was peripheral blood. Source of these receptors: a man in his fifties or sixties with active COVID-19. CDR3s include the opening cysteine and the closing phenylalanine or tryptophan. Fields, in order: D gene, J gene, V gene, clone size, CDR3 protein, CDR3 DNA. The D gene is left open where the match is weak. Expanded clones are given a class, and other clones once, few, many or no size at all.

-,TRBJ2-5,TRBV5-1,once,CASSSPGAQETQYF,TGCGCCAGCAGCTCTCCGGGAGCTCAAGAGACCCAGTACTTC
-,TRBJ2-1,TRBV7-9,-,CASSLDGGTGNEQFF,TGTGCCAGCAGCTTAGATGGGGGCACGGGGAATGAGCAGTTCTTC
-,TRBJ2-5,TRBV19,-,CASSKRQDQETQYF,TGTGCCAGTAGTAAGCGACAGGACCAAGAGACCCAGTACTTC
TRBD2,TRBJ2-3,TRBV28,-,CASTGGGRQKDTQYF,TGTGCCAGCACCGGGGGCGGGAGGCAGAAAGATACGCAGTATTTT
-,TRBJ2-3,TRBV12-3/TRBV12-4,-,CASRLLDTQYF,TGTGCCAGCCGACTGTTAGATACGCAGTATTTT
-,TRBJ1-1,TRBV19,-,CASRWEANTEAFF,TGTGCCAGTAGATGGGAGGCGAACACTGAAGCTTTCTTT
-,TRBJ1-1,TRBV6-1,-,CASSEWVGRGTEAFF,TGTGCCAGCAGTGAATGGGTGGGCAGGGGCACTGAAGCTTTCTTT
-,TRBJ1-2,TRBV6-1,-,CASSEFPGGVGYTF,TGTGCCAGCAGTGAATTCCCGGGGGGGGTTGGCTACACCTTC
TRBD2,TRBJ2-1,TRBV24-1,-,CATRGLAGNNEQFF,TGTGCCACCAGGGGACTAGCGGGAAACAATGAGCAGTTCTTC
-,TRBJ1-1,TRBV6-5,-,CASRPSGARLTEAFF,TGTGCCAGCAGGCCCTCTGGGGCCCGTTTAACTGAAGCTTTCTTT
-,TRBJ2-3,TRBV3-1/TRBV3-2,-,CASSQVGLGAGASTDTQYF,TGTGCCAGCAGCCAAGTAGGTTTAGGAGCGGGCGCCAGCACAGATACGCAGTATTTT
-,TRBJ1-5,TRBV18,-,CASSRGAPGDGQPQHF,TGTGCCAGCTCACGCGGGGCTCCCGGAGATGGTCAGCCCCAGCATTTT
TRBD1,TRBJ2-1,TRBV24-1,-,CATSDFGGDRAGNEQFF,TGTGCCACCAGTGATTTTGGCGGGGACAGGGCAGGGAATGAGCAGTTCTTC
TRBD1,TRBJ1-4,TRBV30,-,CAWSPRTGRTNEKLFF,TGTGCCTGGAGCCCCCGGACAGGGAGGACTAATGAAAAACTGTTTTTT
TRBD1,TRBJ1-1,TRBV19,once,CASSIHQGENTEAFF,TGTGCCAGTAGTATTCATCAGGGGGAGAACACTGAAGCTTTCTTT
-,TRBJ2-1,TRBV11-3,-,CASSLGSIDEQFF,TGTGCCAGCAGCTTAGGTAGCATCGATGAGCAGTTCTTC
TRBD1,TRBJ1-5,TRBV19,-,CASRDREGNQPQHF,TGTGCCAGTAGAGACAGGGAAGGGAATCAGCCCCAGCATTTT
TRBD2,TRBJ2-2,TRBV10-3,-,CAISESTGGRANTGELFF,TGTGCCATCAGTGAGTCGACTGGCGGGAGGGCGAACACCGGGGAGCTGTTTTTT
TRBD1,TRBJ1-4,TRBV6-5,-,CASQGAGGEKLFF,TGTGCCTCCCAGGGGGCGGGTGGTGAAAAACTGTTTTTT
TRBD2,TRBJ2-5,TRBV19,-,CASSIGSGASGSQGTQYF,TGTGCCAGTAGTATTGGTTCTGGGGCTAGCGGGAGTCAAGGGACCCAGTACTTC
TRBD1,TRBJ1-1,TRBV6-4,-,CASGTDRGGDTEAFF,TGTGCCAGCGGTACCGACAGGGGGGGGGACACTGAAGCTTTCTTT
-,TRBJ1-6,TRBV20-1,-,CSAGQPPHF,TGCAGTGCTGGACAGCCTCCCCACTTT
-,TRBJ2-5,TRBV7-3,once,CASSQGPNPQETQYF,TGTGCCAGCAGCCAGGGTCCGAACCCCCAAGAGACCCAGTACTTC
TRBD1,TRBJ2-7,TRBV11-2,-,CASSLGTGYEQYF,TGTGCCAGCAGCCTAGGGACAGGGTACGAGCAGTACTTC
TRBD2,TRBJ2-5,TRBV6-1,-,CASSEREEQETQYF,TGTGCCAGCAGTGAGCGGGAGGAACAAGAGACCCAGTACTTC
TRBD1,TRBJ1-1,TRBV5-4,-,CASSPNRGRNTEAFF,TGTGCCAGCAGCCCAAACAGGGGGCGGAACACTGAAGCTTTCTTT
TRBD1,TRBJ2-7,TRBV7-9,-,CASSLVLGQGAYEQYF,TGTGCCAGCAGCTTAGTTTTGGGACAGGGGGCTTACGAGCAGTACTTC